This T cell receptor beta chain is drawn from a study of graft-versus-host responses after intestinal transplantation. Overall study: Transplantation in recipients was multivisceral, liver-intestinal, or isolated intestinal. Recipients across the board were started on anti-thymocyte globulin induction, then kept on tacrolimus and steroids for roughly 3 years.

In the case of this clone: Its specificity is unknown.

Produced via immunoSEQ multiplex PCR; TCRdb's table is partial and in-frame only. The table shows tens of thousands of clones, with 85% to 95% occurring only once. The J segment lost 2 bases and the V segment lost 3 bases, leaving 5 bases of the junction unmatched. Germline-derived CDR1 and CDR2 are MNHEY and SMNVEV (reference sequence). The CDR3 is made up of 15 amino acids. Study-wide results and limits: When patients had graft-donor T cell macrochimerism, their allografts held high graft-versus-host to host-versus-graft clonal ratios.

This sequence originates from a human donor who received an intestinal transplant. The V call is TRBV27, the J call TRBJ2-7, with 9 bases aligning to TRBD1. Source: unstimulated CD8+ T cells sorted from spleen or lymph node cells, taken before intestinal transplant. The CDR3 DNA reads as TGTGCCAGCAGTTTCTCGGGACAGGGCACCTACGAGCAGTACTTC. Translating gives CASSFSGQGTYEQYF.